These 4 T cell receptor beta chains were sequenced from one sample in a study of regulatory T cells in long-lasting Graves disease. Arm-PCR of CDR3 regions and iRepertoire HTBI primers were the basis on which TCR beta libraries were built. TCRdb independently ran MiXCR on the multiplex PCR reads; one entry per CDR3 protein. Of hundreds of thousands of distinct CDR3 sequences in the sample, less than 20% were seen once. Time point defined: newly diagnosed GD, antithyroid drugs for less than 3 months. Construction of the TCR library relied on RNA isolated from PBMCs. These data were likewise used in another study, on T cells in Graves' hyperthyroidism and ophthalmopathy.

The material was peripheral blood mononuclear cells (PBMCs), obtained at new diagnosis, from a patient treated with antithyroid drugs. Receptor source: a woman between 25 and 40 years old with Graves disease.

V usage is TRBV5-1 and J usage is TRBJ1-1, with D perhaps matching TRBD1 (5 bases). CDR1 is SGHRS, CDR2 YFSETQ, per germline. This CDR3 spans 14 amino acids. Trimming pared 3 bases from V and 3 bases from J, leaving 12 bases between. CDR3 in amino acids: CASSSQGEDTEAFF. Here the CDR3 DNA reads TGCGCCAGCAGCTCCCAGGGTGAGGACACTGAAGCTTTCTTT.

The CDR3 here is CASSFTGEANYGYTF. The CDR3 DNA reads as TGCGCCAGCAGCTTTACAGGAGAAGCTAACTATGGCTACACCTTC. J is TRBJ1-2 and V is TRBV5-1; a possible D gene is TRBD1 (5 bases). V shed 2 bases and J shed 0 bases, with 11 bases lying between them. This CDR3 has 15 amino acids. Germline CDR1 and CDR2: SGHRS and YFSETQ.

This clonotype was counted many times. The chain uses TRBV12-3 or TRBV12-4 and TRBJ2-7; TRBD2 matches at 12 bases. CDR3 length: 16 amino acids. The J segment lost 3 bases and the V segment lost 3 bases, leaving 6 bases of the junction unmatched. This CDR3 reads CASSFFATSGSYEQYF. Here the CDR3 DNA reads TGTGCCAGCAGTTTCTTCGCGACTAGCGGGAGCTACGAGCAGTACTTC.

This sequence joins TRBV4-2 and TRBJ1-2; a weak D match, TRBD1 (6 bases). The CDR3 consists of 16 residues. The germline V gene has CDR1 LGHNA and CDR2 YNFKEQ. V shed 5 bases and J shed 0 bases, with 16 bases lying between them. The CDR3 region has the DNA TGTGCCAGCAGCAGGGGGGCACCCGAGACTAACTATGGCTACACCTTC. Translating it yields CASSRGAPETNYGYTF.